The next 18 T cell receptor beta chains were all read from a single sample in a study of T cells in Graves' hyperthyroidism and ophthalmopathy. Amplification yielded TCR beta CDR3 regions, with RNA transcripts as the source. HTBI primers were used for first-round RT-PCR of the TCR CDR3. TCRdb used MiXCR to reprocess the multiplex PCR reads, holding one entry per CDR3 protein. In the table there are 150,000 to 200,000 distinct CDR3 sequences, 17% of which are singletons. Material for sequencing was blood. The receptors here all came from a woman in her forties or fifties with Graves' hyperthyroidism.

This clonotype has at least ten counts. The chain recombines TRBV20-1 with TRBJ2-7, with a weak D call TRBD2 (6 bases). V lost 3 bases and J lost 1, with 10 bases in between. This CDR3 has 13 amino acids. Germline V gene lookup returns CDR1 DFQATT and CDR2 SNEGSKA (reference sequence). The CDR3 spells CSASSGSSYEQYF. The CDR3 region has the DNA TGCAGTGCTAGTAGCGGAAGTTCCTACGAGCAGTACTTC.

In its sample, this clonotype was seen many times. The chain uses TRBV25-1 and TRBJ1-2, with TRBD1 matching over 9 bases. This CDR3 contains 16 residues. Germline V CDR1 and CDR2: MGHDK, SYGVNS. Trimming cost V 3 bases and J 7 bases; bases outside gene matches: 12. The CDR3 reads CASSDEGTGLTRGYTF. CDR3 nucleotide sequence: TGTGCCAGCAGTGATGAGGGGACAGGGCTCACGCGTGGCTACACCTTC.

The table lists this clonotype with a few counts. This chain's CDR3 is CASSQEDRPTGELFF. Written as DNA, the CDR3 is TGCGCCAGCAGCCAAGAAGACAGACCCACCGGGGAGCTGTTTTTT. The chain carries TRBV4-1 and TRBJ2-2; a possible D gene is TRBD1 (5 bases). Deletions cut 0 bases from V and 4 bases from J, with 9 bases between. The CDR3 spans 15 residues. Germline lookup yields CDR1 MGHRA and CDR2 YSYEKL.

V usage is TRBV20-1 and J usage is TRBJ2-3, with 10 bases that match TRBD2. Germline V CDR1 and CDR2: DFQATT, SNEGSKA (reference sequence). CDR3 length equals 19 residues. With V trimmed by 4 bases and J by 0 bases, 16 bases remained unmatched. The CDR3 DNA reads TGCAGTGCTACCGACGGTGGAGCGGGGGGGTACACTAGCACAGATACGCAGTATTTT. Its protein is CSATDGGAGGYTSTDTQYF.

This clonotype was observed a few times. CDR3 DNA: TGCGCCAGCAGCCAAGAACGCCACACAGATACGCAGTATTTT. As protein: CASSQERHTDTQYF. The chain combines TRBV4-1 with TRBJ2-3; unclear D gene. Trimming took 0 bases from V and 2 from J, leaving 6 bases between them. The CDR3 consists of 14 residues. The germline V gene has CDR1 MGHRA and CDR2 YSYEKL.

This clonotype occurred many times. This chain uses TRBV10-3 with TRBJ2-7, with TRBD1 as a possible D gene (6 bases). V was pared by 4 bases and J by 0 bases, with 10 bases between. This CDR3 has 14 amino acids. Germline lookup yields CDR1 ENHRY and CDR2 SYGVKD. The CDR3 sequence: CAISVTGSSYEQYF. As DNA, the CDR3 is TGTGCCATCAGTGTCACAGGGAGCTCCTACGAGCAGTACTTC.

A remark on this clonotype: Mismatch with germline at one junction end may stem from a read error. This chain joins TRBV29-1 and TRBJ1-2; TRBD1 might be the D (5 bases). The CDR3 is made up of 14 amino acids. CDR1 is SQVTM, CDR2 ANQGSEA, per germline. The CDR3, as DNA: TGCGGCGTTGAAGATAGGGGACCTTGGGGGGGCTACACCTTC. Translated: CGVEDRGPWGGYTF.

J is TRBJ2-7 and V is TRBV3-1; D is ambiguous. The CDR3 runs to 13 residues. From germline, CDR1 is LGHDT and CDR2 YNNKEL (reference sequence). V gave up 3 bases and J gave up 2 bases, with 8 bases separating them. The CDR3 DNA is TGTGCCAGCAGCCATGAGCCGGCCTACGAGCAGTACTTC. This gives the protein CASSHEPAYEQYF.

The V and J genes are TRBV12-3 or TRBV12-4 and TRBJ1-2; tentatively, D is TRBD1 (5 bases). The CDR3 length is 15 residues. V was pared by 5 bases and J by 1 base, with 14 bases between. CDR3 residues: CASSHRDGYNYGYTF. Written as DNA, the CDR3 is TGTGCCAGCAGTCACCGGGACGGCTATAACTATGGCTACACCTTC.

This clonotype was detected ten times or more. The V gene is TRBV5-4, the J gene TRBJ2-5; a possible D gene is TRBD1 (5 bases). Germline CDR1 is SGHNT and CDR2 is YYREEE (reference sequence). Trimming cost V 0 bases and J 6 bases, with 12 bases left between them. This CDR3 has 14 amino acids. CDR3 protein: CASSLGTLPKTQYF. The CDR3 bases are TGTGCCAGCAGCTTGGGGACACTTCCAAAGACCCAGTACTTC.

This clonotype was counted at least ten times. The V call is TRBV7-2, the J call TRBJ1-5, with a possible D match to TRBD1 (5 bases). The CDR3 contains 13 residues. Germline V gene data show CDR1 as SGHTA and CDR2 as FQGNSA. Trimming removed 6 bases from V and 4 bases from J, with 10 bases in between. CDR3 sequence: CASSLQGNQPQHF. CDR3 in DNA: TGTGCCAGCAGTTTGCAGGGAAATCAGCCCCAGCATTTT.

This clonotype showed up many times. The rearrangement joins TRBV2 to TRBJ1-6, with a weak D call TRBD1 (6 bases). The CDR3 runs to 14 residues. CDR1 is SNHLY, CDR2 FYNNEI, per germline. V was pared by 5 bases and J by 5 bases, with 10 bases between. CDR3 coding DNA: TGTGCCAGCAGTCCATACAGGGATAATTCACCCCTCCACTTT. It translates to CASSPYRDNSPLHF.

This clonotype was seen only a few times. The V and J genes are TRBV4-1 and TRBJ1-5; D is uncertain. Trimming stripped 3 bases from V and 4 bases from J, with 10 bases between. CDR1 and CDR2 from the germline V gene are MGHRA and YSYEKL. The CDR3 loop spans 14 amino acids. The CDR3 loop reads CASSHPGKNQPQHF. CDR3 nucleotide sequence: TGCGCCAGCAGCCATCCTGGTAAGAATCAGCCCCAGCATTTT.

This clonotype appeared a few times. The chain joins TRBV4-1 to TRBJ2-1; D might be TRBD1 (5 bases). Per germline, CDR1 MGHRA and CDR2 YSYEKL. The CDR3 runs to 13 residues. Between the trimmed V and J ends, which lost 5 bases and 7 bases, there was a span of 12 bases. Written as DNA, the CDR3 is TGCGCCAGCAGCTGGGGCGTGGAAAATGAGCAGTTCTTC. Translated: CASSWGVENEQFF.

This clonotype came up many times. The CDR3 spells CATSDGNTEAFF. CDR3 coding DNA: TGTGCCACCAGTGACGGAAACACTGAAGCTTTCTTT. V is TRBV24-1 and J is TRBJ1-1; D is ambiguous. CDR3 length equals 12 residues. The germline gives CDR1 KGHDR, CDR2 SFDVKD. The V end lost 4 bases, the J end lost 2 bases, and 4 bases lay between the germline ends.

On this clonotype: Relative to the germline gene, one junction end is altered; a read error may explain this. This chain joins TRBV7-2 and TRBJ2-5, with D unresolved. The germline V gene encodes CDR1 SGHTA and CDR2 FQGNSA. The CDR3 covers 15 residues. This chain's CDR3 is CDSSLVRRADSPQYF. CDR3 bases: TGTGACAGCAGCTTAGTTCGCCGGGCTGATAGCCCCCAGTACTTC.

In its sample, this clonotype was seen many times. The V call is TRBV18, the J call TRBJ1-1, with D uncertain. Germline values: CDR1 KGHSH, CDR2 LQKENI. This CDR3 contains 15 residues. V shed 2 bases and J shed 2 bases, with 12 bases lying between them. The CDR3 here is CASSPAARSNTEAFF. The CDR3 nucleotides read TGTGCCAGCTCACCAGCCGCCAGGAGTAACACTGAAGCTTTCTTT.

V and J are TRBV19 and TRBJ1-5, with 7 bases that match TRBD1. Germline CDR1 is LNHDA and CDR2 is SQIVND (reference sequence). This CDR3 has 14 amino acids. With V trimmed by 5 bases and J by 7 bases, 8 bases remained unmatched. The CDR3 coding sequence is TGTGCCAGTAGTGTCCGGGACAGAGACCAGCCCCAGCATTTT. Translating gives CASSVRDRDQPQHF. The variable domain in full, completed from reference TRBV19 and TRBJ1-5, reads DGGITQSPKYLFRKEGQNVTLSCEQNLNHDAMYWYRQDPGQGLRLIYYSQIVNDFQKGDIAEGYSVSREKKESFPLTVTSAQKNPTAFYLCASSVRDRDQPQHFGDGTRLSIL.